The 31 T cell receptor beta chains below come from one sample, sequenced in a study of T-cell reconstitution after alpha-beta-depleted transplantation in children. Using unique molecular identifiers, the investigators prepared the TCRbeta library. TCRdb reanalysed the PCR reads using MiXCR and keeps one entry per CDR3 protein. This sample has hundreds of thousands of distinct CDR3 sequences, with 20% to 30% found just once. The sequenced sample was PBMCs, mostly from graft donor cells, obtained 360 days after TCRalphabeta/CD19-depleted stem cell transplant. Source of these receptors: a female patient between 2 and 10 years old who had a stem cell transplant for congenital amegakaryocytic thrombocytopenia, so the T cells may come from the graft donor.

This clonotype was counted only a few times. This sequence joins TRBV3-1 and TRBJ2-1; 9 bases line up with TRBD2. The length of the CDR3 is 16 residues. Germline V gene sequence: CDR1 LGHDT, CDR2 YNNKEL (reference sequence). V lost 0 bases to trimming and J lost 7 bases; unmatched junction nucleotides: 7. The CDR3 here is CASSQDRGLAKNEQFF. The CDR3 DNA reads as TGTGCCAGCAGCCAAGATCGAGGACTAGCGAAGAATGAGCAGTTCTTC.

Many counts were recorded for this clonotype. J is TRBJ2-1 and V is TRBV20-1; unclear D gene. Germline V lookup: CDR1 DFQATT, CDR2 SNEGSKA (reference sequence). The V and J ends lost 3 bases and 3 bases respectively, with 12 bases between them. This CDR3 region has 14 residues. The CDR3 region is CSASKGGNYNEQFF. In DNA, the CDR3 is TGCAGTGCTAGTAAGGGCGGAAACTACAATGAGCAGTTCTTC.

This clonotype was seen only a few times. The rearrangement links TRBV20-1 to TRBJ2-7, with 7 bases matching TRBD1. Germline CDR1 is DFQATT and CDR2 is SNEGSKA (reference sequence). CDR3 length: 13 residues. Unmatched junction bases numbered 5, after V lost 5 bases and J lost 1 base. The CDR3 spells CSAPYRGSYEQYF. The DNA for the CDR3 is TGCAGTGCTCCCTACAGGGGTTCCTACGAGCAGTACTTC.

To note about this clonotype: A clone one base away is much larger, so this may be a read error. The chain has TRBV4-2 and TRBJ2-7; either TRBD1 or TRBD2 may supply D (5 bases each). The CDR3 length is 14 residues. Germline loops: CDR1 LGHNA, CDR2 YNFKEQ. The CDR3 coding sequence is TGTGCCAGCAGCCCGGGGCTGGCGTCCTGCGAGCAGTACTTC. Its protein is CASSPGLASCEQYF.

The chain carries TRBV20-1 and TRBJ1-5; unclear D gene. CDR1 and CDR2 from the germline V gene are DFQATT and SNEGSKA (reference sequence). Deletions cut 0 bases from V and 0 bases from J, with 24 bases between. The CDR3 is 20 residues long. CDR3 in DNA: TGCAGTGCTAGAGACCCCTACTCGCCCATTAACCTCTATAGCAATCAGCCCCAGCATTTT. Protein product: CSARDPYSPINLYSNQPQHF.

This clonotype was seen at least ten times. The rearrangement uses TRBV12-3 or TRBV12-4 and TRBJ1-2, with D tentatively TRBD1 (6 bases). Trimming removed 3 bases from V and 8 bases from J, with 10 bases in between. CDR3 length: 12 amino acids. The CDR3 DNA reads TGTGCCAGCAGTTTGAGGGGGTACGGCTACACCTTC. It translates to CASSLRGYGYTF.

This clonotype was recorded a few times. The genes are TRBV6-2 or TRBV6-3 and TRBJ2-1; D gene uncertain. Germline values: CDR1 MNHEY, CDR2 SVGEGT. The germline V and J ends were trimmed by 2 bases and 8 bases, with 7 bases remaining between them. This CDR3 comprises 12 residues. The CDR3 sequence is CASSYERYEQFF. Here the CDR3 DNA reads TGTGCCAGCAGTTACGAGCGTTATGAGCAGTTCTTC.

This clonotype was counted between two and nine times. This chain links TRBV12-3 or TRBV12-4 with TRBJ2-7, with D maybe TRBD2 (6 bases). The CDR3 totals 16 residues. Trimming stripped 4 bases from V and 4 bases from J, with 20 bases between. For the CDR3, the DNA is TGTGCCAGCAGTTCCCGGTCGACGGGGGTGCGGTACGAGCAGTACTTC. This gives the protein CASSSRSTGVRYEQYF.

This clonotype occurred a few times. V is TRBV5-1 and J is TRBJ2-1; 8 bases agree with TRBD1. Germline lookup yields CDR1 SGHRS and CDR2 YFSETQ. The CDR3 consists of 16 residues. J was trimmed by 0 bases and V by 4 bases; bases with no gene match: 6. The CDR3 region has the DNA TGCGCCAGCAGCCAACCGGGACAGGCCTCCTACAATGAGCAGTTCTTC. This codes for CASSQPGQASYNEQFF.

This clonotype was seen repeatedly, ten times or more. The chain couples TRBV4-1 to TRBJ2-3; no firm D call. The V end lost 4 bases, the J end lost 5 bases, and 10 bases lay between the germline ends. Germline assignment: CDR1 MGHRA and CDR2 YSYEKL. The CDR3 is 13 residues long. Here the CDR3 DNA reads TGCGCCAGCAGCCGAATACTGCGAGATACGCAGTATTTT. It codes for CASSRILRDTQYF.

J is TRBJ1-1 and V is TRBV6-5; no clear D gene. Per germline, CDR1 MNHEY and CDR2 SVGAGI. V was clipped by 2 bases and J by 7 bases, with 11 bases between them. The CDR3 totals 13 residues. DNA of the CDR3: TGTGCCAGCAGTTACGGCGGGAGAGGTGAAGCTTTCTTT. The encoded protein is CASSYGGRGEAFF.

This chain connects TRBV19 to TRBJ2-7, with 11 bases that match TRBD2. The CDR3 length is 14 residues. Germline V lookup: CDR1 LNHDA, CDR2 SQIVND (reference sequence). J gave up 6 bases and V 7 bases, and 8 bases lay outside the gene matches. Here the CDR3 DNA reads TGTGCCAGTACGGGAACTAGCGGGAGTAGCGAGCAGTACTTC. Translating it yields CASTGTSGSSEQYF.

The V gene is TRBV5-8, the J gene TRBJ2-2; D is perhaps TRBD1 or TRBD2 (5 bases each). Trimming removed 2 bases from V and 0 bases from J, with 8 bases in between. This CDR3 comprises 15 residues. Germline V gene data show CDR1 as SGHTS and CDR2 as YDEGEE. The CDR3 protein is CASSFRGTNTGELFF. In DNA form, the CDR3 reads TGTGCCAGCAGCTTTCGGGGCACGAACACCGGGGAGCTGTTTTTT.

This chain connects TRBV7-2 to TRBJ1-4; 7 positions match TRBD1. V was clipped by 1 base and J by 8 bases; unmatched bases: 7. In germline, CDR1 is SGHTA, CDR2 FQGNSA. The CDR3 runs to 15 residues. The chain's CDR3 is CASSLVTGDSEKLFF. The CDR3 coding sequence is TGTGCCAGCAGCTTAGTAACAGGGGATTCGGAAAAACTGTTTTTT. Drawing the rest from reference TRBV7-2 and TRBJ1-4, the complete variable domain is GAGVSQSPSNKVTEKGKDVELRCDPISGHTALYWYRQSLGQGLEFLIYFQGNSAPDKSGLPSDRFSAERTGGSVSTLTIQRTQQEDSAVYLCASSLVTGDSEKLFFGSGTQLSVL.

V usage is TRBV12-3 or TRBV12-4 and J usage is TRBJ1-5; 9 nucleotides line up with TRBD1. V trimming: 5 bases; J trimming: 2 bases; junction bases outside the gene matches: 4. The CDR3 spans 15 residues. The CDR3 nucleotides read TGTGCCAGCAGTCCCTGGACAGGGGGCAATCAGCCCCAGCATTTT. Translated, it gives CASSPWTGGNQPQHF.

V usage is TRBV10-3 and J usage is TRBJ2-7, with TRBD2 matching over 9 bases. Losses at the gene ends were 2 bases for V and 6 bases for J; bases not matched to a gene: 5. This CDR3 contains 14 residues. In germline, CDR1 is ENHRY, CDR2 SYGVKD. CDR3 sequence reads: CAISEEGLAREQYF. For the CDR3, the DNA is TGTGCCATCAGTGAGGAGGGACTAGCTCGCGAGCAGTACTTC.

The gene calls are TRBV4-3 and TRBJ2-7; no clear D gene. The CDR3 spans 13 residues. Trimming stripped 2 bases from V and 4 bases from J, with 9 bases between. Germline CDR1 reads LGHNA; CDR2 reads YSLEER. The CDR3 coding sequence is TGCGCCAGCAGCCAAACTGTAAGGTACGAGCAGTACTTC. Its translation is CASSQTVRYEQYF.

The CDR3 DNA is TGTGCCAGCAGCCAAGTTGCGGGGGGGCCAGGAGATACGCAGTATTTT. Residues: CASSQVAGGPGDTQYF. This sequence joins TRBV14 and TRBJ2-3; 9 bases match TRBD2. CDR3 size: 16 residues. Losses at the gene ends were 1 base for V and 5 bases for J; bases not matched to a gene: 7. Germline V lookup: CDR1 SGHDN, CDR2 FVKESK.

V gene TRBV27 combines with J gene TRBJ2-3; the D is unclear. Trimming took 2 bases from V and 2 from J, leaving 11 bases between them. Germline-derived CDR1 and CDR2 are MNHEY and SMNVEV (reference sequence). The CDR3 is made up of 15 amino acids. The chain's CDR3 is CASSLDGVVTDTQYF. As DNA, the CDR3 is TGTGCCAGCAGTTTAGATGGGGTGGTCACAGATACGCAGTATTTT.

This clonotype was found a few times. The gene calls are TRBV5-1 and TRBJ2-1; D remains unclear. Germline V CDR1 and CDR2: SGHRS, YFSETQ. Trimming removed 6 bases from V and 7 bases from J, with 14 bases in between. This CDR3 comprises 13 residues. CDR3 in DNA: TGCGCCAGCACGCAGCCCACGGTGAATGAGCAGTTCTTC. It is translated as CASTQPTVNEQFF.

J is TRBJ2-5 and V is TRBV18; no reliable D call. Germline CDR1 and CDR2: KGHSH and LQKENI. Trimming took 2 bases from V and 4 from J, leaving 5 bases between them. CDR3 length: 12 amino acids. The CDR3 loop reads CASSPSSETQYF. The CDR3 DNA reads as TGTGCCAGCTCACCATCTTCAGAGACCCAGTACTTC. Complete variable domain (other parts from reference TRBV18 and TRBJ2-5): NAGVMQNPRHLVRRRGQEARLRCSPMKGHSHVYWYRQLPEEGLKFMVYLQKENIIDESGMPKERFSAEFPKEGPSILRIQQVVRGDSAAYFCASSPSSETQYFGPGTRLLVL.

The chain's CDR3 is CASSLQGLAKNIQYF. In DNA form, the CDR3 reads TGTGCCAGCAGTTTGCAGGGGCTAGCCAAAAACATTCAGTACTTC. The chain carries TRBV12-3 or TRBV12-4 and TRBJ2-4; possible D gene TRBD1, 6 bases. The CDR3 extends over 15 amino acids. V was clipped by 3 bases and J by 0 bases, with 9 bases between them.

In DNA form, the CDR3 reads TGTGCCAGCGGCGGGATACCTACGCAGTATTTT. This codes for CASGGIPTQYF. The rearrangement uses TRBV7-2 and TRBJ2-3; D might be TRBD2 (6 bases). This CDR3 region has 11 residues. Trimming pared 8 bases from V and 8 bases from J, leaving 11 bases between. Looked up from germline, CDR1 is SGHTA and CDR2 is FQGNSA.

The V call is TRBV20-1, the J call TRBJ2-1; perhaps TRBD2 as D (6 bases). CDR3 length equals 16 residues. The V gene's germline CDR1 is DFQATT and CDR2 SNEGSKA (reference sequence). Trimming took off 0 bases at V and 6 bases at J, with 18 bases between the two ends. The CDR3 reads CSARDWVTRGSNEQFF. The CDR3 DNA sequence: TGCAGTGCTAGAGATTGGGTGACTAGAGGGTCCAATGAGCAGTTCTTC.

The chain links TRBV13 to TRBJ2-2; no definite D call. CDR1 and CDR2 from the germline V gene are PRHDT and FYEKMQ (reference sequence). The CDR3 is 15 amino acids. Trimming cost V 4 bases and J 6 bases, with 15 bases left between them. The CDR3 protein is CASSSPDFGSGELFF. The CDR3 bases are TGTGCCAGCAGCTCCCCGGATTTTGGGTCCGGGGAGCTGTTTTTT. Supplemented by reference TRBV13 and TRBJ2-2, the full variable domain reads AAGVIQSPRHLIKEKRETATLKCYPIPRHDTVYWYQQGPGQDPQFLISFYEKMQSDKGSIPDRFSAQQFSDYHSELNMSSLELGDSALYFCASSSPDFGSGELFFGEGSRLTVL.

The CDR3 sequence is CASEDDRDYEQYF. CDR3 nucleotide sequence: TGTGCCAGCGAGGACGACAGGGACTACGAGCAGTACTTC. J is TRBJ2-7 and V is TRBV7-9, with 7 nucleotides matching TRBD1. This CDR3 is 13 amino acids long. Trimming at V came to 8 bases and at J to 3 bases, leaving 7 bases not matched to a gene. Germline V gives CDR1 SEHNR, CDR2 FQNEAQ (reference sequence). The full variable domain, with the rest looked up from reference TRBV7-9 and TRBJ2-7, is DTGVSQNPRHKITKRGQNVTFRCDPISEHNRLYWYRQTLGQGPEFLTYFQNEAQLEKSRLLSDRFSAERPKGSFSTLEIQRTEQGDSAMYLCASEDDRDYEQYFGPGTRLTVT.

The chain employs TRBV11-2 and TRBJ2-1; TRBD1 aligns across 8 bases. Germline CDR1 is SGHAT and CDR2 is FQNNGV. The CDR3 sequence is 18 residues long. The ends lost 1 base at V and 2 bases at J; junction bases unmatched: 10. CDR3 bases: TGTGCCAGCAGCTTAGGCCAGGGGGCAAGTCGGACCTACAATGAGCAGTTCTTC. Translation: CASSLGQGASRTYNEQFF.

The chain links TRBV6-6 to TRBJ2-5, with 9 bases aligning to TRBD1. V shed 5 bases, J shed 5 bases, and the junction held 3 bases outside the gene matches. The CDR3 extends over 13 amino acids. In germline, CDR1 is MNHNY, CDR2 SVGAGI (reference sequence). As DNA, the CDR3 is TGTGCCAGCAGTCGCGGACAGGGGGAGACCCAGTACTTC. Translated, it gives CASSRGQGETQYF.

This clonotype was counted ten times or more. The chain links TRBV5-1 to TRBJ2-5, with TRBD1 matching over 9 bases. Trimming removed 0 bases from V and 4 bases from J; junction bases left unmatched: 1. The germline gives CDR1 SGHRS, CDR2 YFSETQ. CDR3 length: 14 residues. CDR3 coding DNA: TGCGCCAGCAGCTTGGCGGGACAGGGAGAGACCCAGTACTTC. The encoded protein is CASSLAGQGETQYF.

The chain has TRBV7-2 and TRBJ2-1; no reliable D call. Trimming cost V 3 bases and J 3 bases, with 12 bases left between them. This CDR3 is 15 amino acids long. Looked up from germline, CDR1 is SGHTA and CDR2 is FQGNSA. This CDR3 reads CASSFILMGYNEQFF. The DNA of the CDR3 is TGTGCCAGCAGCTTTATTCTCATGGGCTACAATGAGCAGTTCTTC.

As for this clonotype: The conserved phenylalanine or tryptophan is not found at the CDR3 terminus, so this likely reflects a read error. V is TRBV7-9 and J is TRBJ2-3; no clear D gene. Germline CDR1 reads SEHNR; CDR2 reads FQNEAQ (reference sequence). The length of the CDR3 is 13 residues. With 5 bases removed from V and 3 bases from J, the gap between germline ends came to 9 bases. The CDR3 DNA follows: TGTGCCAGCAGCCAAGGGAAAACAGATACGCAGTATTCT. This translates into CASSQGKTDTQYS.